A selection of T cell receptor beta chains follows, all from one sample in a study of blood T cell repertoires in COVID-19. Some clones are missing from TCRdb's copy, which holds only in-frame ones; the method was immunoSEQ multiplex PCR. The data show roughly 250,000 clones, approximately 82% seen once. The sequencing sample was made of peripheral blood. These receptors came from a woman at least 80 years old with acute or convalescent COVID-19. Each CDR3 is given with its conserved first and last residue. D genes are given only for firm matches. Not all rows give a size; the values are once, few, many and, for expanded clones, a class.

TRBV6-6,TRBJ1-1,NA,NA,CASSQITGFDAFF,TGTGCCAGCAGTCAGATCACAGGCTTTGACGCTTTCTTT
TRBV28,TRBJ1-3,NA,NA,CASSGSPYSTGNTIYF,TGTGCCAGCTCGGGATCCCCCTATAGCACTGGAAACACCATATATTTT
TRBV2,TRBJ2-7,NA,NA,CASSISFGPYEQYF,TGTGCCAGCAGTATCAGTTTTGGGCCCTACGAGCAGTACTTC
TRBV11-3,TRBJ1-4,NA,NA,CASSPGRGEKLFF,TGTGCCAGCAGCCCCGGCCGGGGGGAAAAACTGTTTTTT
TRBV14,TRBJ2-7,NA,NA,CASSQGARAEQYF,TGTGCCAGCAGCCAAGGTGCCAGGGCTGAGCAGTACTTC
TRBV4-3,TRBJ2-2,NA,NA,CASSHVLRNTGELFF,TGCGCCAGCAGCCACGTCCTTAGGAACACCGGGGAGCTGTTTTTT
TRBV24-1,TRBJ1-5,TRBD1,once,CATSDLRTGGPHF,TGTGCCACCAGTGATTTGCGGACAGGGGGTCCTCATTTT
TRBV4-1,TRBJ1-4,NA,NA,CASSQEGGSTNEKLFF,TGCGCCAGCAGCCAAGAGGGAGGATCAACTAATGAAAAACTGTTTTTT
TRBV7-2,TRBJ1-2,TRBD1,NA,CASSLRDRHGYTF,TGTGCCAGCAGCTTAAGGGACAGACATGGCTACACCTTC
TRBV24-1,TRBJ2-1,TRBD2,NA,CATSVLAGREQFF,TGTGCCACCAGTGTTCTAGCGGGAAGGGAGCAGTTCTTC
TRBV7-2,TRBJ2-1,TRBD2,NA,CASSSHDTLAGGPNEQFF,TGTGCCAGCAGCTCTCACGACACACTAGCGGGAGGGCCGAATGAGCAGTTCTTC
TRBV3-1/TRBV3-2,TRBJ2-2,TRBD2,few,CASSQTLAANTGELFF,TGTGCCAGCAGCCAAACGCTAGCGGCGAACACCGGGGAGCTGTTTTTT